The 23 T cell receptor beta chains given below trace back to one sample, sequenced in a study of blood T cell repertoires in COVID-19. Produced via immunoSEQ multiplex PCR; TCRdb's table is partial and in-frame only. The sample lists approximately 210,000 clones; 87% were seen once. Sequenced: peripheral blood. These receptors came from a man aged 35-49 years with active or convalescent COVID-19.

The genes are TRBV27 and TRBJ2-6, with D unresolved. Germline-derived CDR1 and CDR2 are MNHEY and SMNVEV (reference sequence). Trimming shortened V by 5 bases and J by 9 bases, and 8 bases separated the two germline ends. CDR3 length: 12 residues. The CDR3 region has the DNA TGTGCCAGCAGTCCCCTAGGCAACGTCCTGACTTTC. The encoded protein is CASSPLGNVLTF.

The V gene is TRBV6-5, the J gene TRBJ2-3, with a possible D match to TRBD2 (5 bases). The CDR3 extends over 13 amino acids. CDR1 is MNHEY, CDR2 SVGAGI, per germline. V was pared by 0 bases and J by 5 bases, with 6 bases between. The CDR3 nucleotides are TGTGCCAGCAGTTACTCAGGGAGAGATACGCAGTATTTT. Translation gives CASSYSGRDTQYF.

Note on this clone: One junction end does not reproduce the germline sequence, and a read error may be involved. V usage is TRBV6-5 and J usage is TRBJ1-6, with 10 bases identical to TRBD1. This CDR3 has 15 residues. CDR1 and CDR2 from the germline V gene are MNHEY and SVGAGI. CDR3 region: CASSAGTGDKSPLHF. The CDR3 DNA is TGTGCCAGCAGCGCCGGGACAGGGGATAAATCACCCCTCCACTTT.

DNA of the CDR3: TGTGCCAGCAGTGGAGTAGGGGGAAGTTCACCCCTCCACTTT. Translation: CASSGVGGSSPLHF. This chain links TRBV2 with TRBJ1-6; D might be TRBD1 (6 bases). Deletions cut 4 bases from V and 9 bases from J, with 13 bases between. Germline CDR1 is SNHLY and CDR2 is FYNNEI. The CDR3 has 14 amino acids.

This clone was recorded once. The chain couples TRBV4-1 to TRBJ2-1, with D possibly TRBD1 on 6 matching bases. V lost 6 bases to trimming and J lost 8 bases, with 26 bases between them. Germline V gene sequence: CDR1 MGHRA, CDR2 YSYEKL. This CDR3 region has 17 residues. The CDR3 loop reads CASSDRAQGTPPHEQFF. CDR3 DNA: TGCGCCAGCAGTGATAGAGCGCAGGGGACACCGCCCCATGAGCAGTTCTTC.

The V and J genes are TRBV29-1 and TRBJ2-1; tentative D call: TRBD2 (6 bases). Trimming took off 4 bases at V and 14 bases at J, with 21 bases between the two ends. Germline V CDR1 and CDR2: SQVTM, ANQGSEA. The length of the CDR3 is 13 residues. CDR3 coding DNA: TGCAGCGTTGCTGTGGGACTCCCCCCCTCGGAGTTCTTC. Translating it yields CSVAVGLPPSEFF.

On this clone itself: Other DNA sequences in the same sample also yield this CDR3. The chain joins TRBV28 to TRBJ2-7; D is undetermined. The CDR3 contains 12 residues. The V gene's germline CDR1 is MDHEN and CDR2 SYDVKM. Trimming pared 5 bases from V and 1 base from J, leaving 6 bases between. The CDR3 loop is CASSLQSYEQYF. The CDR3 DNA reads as TGTGCCAGCAGTCTTCAGTCCTACGAGCAGTACTTC.

CDR3 DNA sequence: TGTGCCAGTAAGGGTAGCCGTGCGGGGAAGGGAGAGACCCAGTACTTC. It codes for CASKGSRAGKGETQYF. The genes are TRBV19 and TRBJ2-5; tentatively, D is TRBD2 (6 bases). The germline V gene encodes CDR1 LNHDA and CDR2 SQIVND (reference sequence). The V gene lost 7 bases and the J gene lost 4 bases, with 22 bases spanning the gap. This CDR3 contains 16 residues.

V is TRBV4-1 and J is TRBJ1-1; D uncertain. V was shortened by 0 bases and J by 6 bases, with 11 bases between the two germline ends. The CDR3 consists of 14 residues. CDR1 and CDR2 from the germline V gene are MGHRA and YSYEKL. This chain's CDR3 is CASSQDAAVPEAFF. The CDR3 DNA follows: TGCGCCAGCAGCCAAGATGCCGCGGTCCCTGAAGCTTTCTTT.

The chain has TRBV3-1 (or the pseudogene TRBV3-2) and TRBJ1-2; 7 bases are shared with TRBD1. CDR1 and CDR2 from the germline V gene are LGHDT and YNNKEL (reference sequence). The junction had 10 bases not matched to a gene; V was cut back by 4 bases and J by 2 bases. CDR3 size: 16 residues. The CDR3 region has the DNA TGTGCCAGCAGCCCCCGGCGTGGACAGGCAAACTATGGCTACACCTTC. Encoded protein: CASSPRRGQANYGYTF.

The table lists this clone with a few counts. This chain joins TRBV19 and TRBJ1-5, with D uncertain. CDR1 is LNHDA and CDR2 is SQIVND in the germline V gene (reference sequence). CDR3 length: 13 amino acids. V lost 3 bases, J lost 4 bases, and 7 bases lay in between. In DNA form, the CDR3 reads TGTGCCAGTAGTATTTGGACTAATCAGCCCCAGCATTTT. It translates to CASSIWTNQPQHF.

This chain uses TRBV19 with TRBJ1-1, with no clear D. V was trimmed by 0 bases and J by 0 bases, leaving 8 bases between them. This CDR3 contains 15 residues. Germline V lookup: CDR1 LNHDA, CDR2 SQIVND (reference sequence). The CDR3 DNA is TGTGCCAGTAGTATAGACCTCCAGTTGAACACTGAAGCTTTCTTT. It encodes CASSIDLQLNTEAFF.

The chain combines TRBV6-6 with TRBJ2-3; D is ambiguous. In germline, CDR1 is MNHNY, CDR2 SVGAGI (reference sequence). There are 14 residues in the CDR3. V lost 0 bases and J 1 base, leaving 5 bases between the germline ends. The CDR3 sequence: CASSYSRGTDTQYF. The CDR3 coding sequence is TGTGCCAGCAGTTACTCCCGGGGCACAGATACGCAGTATTTT.

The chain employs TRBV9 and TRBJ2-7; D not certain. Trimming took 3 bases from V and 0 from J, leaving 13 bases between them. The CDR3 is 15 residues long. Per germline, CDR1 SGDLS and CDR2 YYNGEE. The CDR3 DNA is TGTGCCAGCAGCGCCTATTACAGTTCCTCCTACGAGCAGTACTTC. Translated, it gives CASSAYYSSSYEQYF.

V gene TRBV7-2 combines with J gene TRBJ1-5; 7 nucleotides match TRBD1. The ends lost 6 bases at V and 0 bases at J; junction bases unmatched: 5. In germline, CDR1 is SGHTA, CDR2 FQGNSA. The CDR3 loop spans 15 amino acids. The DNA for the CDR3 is TGTGCCAGCAGTCCAGGGGGATATAGCAATCAGCCCCAGCATTTT. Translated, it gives CASSPGGYSNQPQHF.

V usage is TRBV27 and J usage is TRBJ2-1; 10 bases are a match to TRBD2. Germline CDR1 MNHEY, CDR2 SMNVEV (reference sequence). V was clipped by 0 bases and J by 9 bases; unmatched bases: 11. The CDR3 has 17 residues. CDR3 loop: CASSLSRVAGGSSEQFF. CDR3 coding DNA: TGTGCCAGCAGTTTATCGAGAGTAGCGGGGGGATCTAGTGAGCAGTTCTTC.

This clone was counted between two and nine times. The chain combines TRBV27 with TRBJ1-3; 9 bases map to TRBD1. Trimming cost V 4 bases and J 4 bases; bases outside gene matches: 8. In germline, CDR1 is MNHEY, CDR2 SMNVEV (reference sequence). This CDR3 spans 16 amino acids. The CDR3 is CASSSKRTGVGNTIYF. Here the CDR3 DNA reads TGTGCCAGCAGTTCAAAACGGACAGGGGTCGGAAACACCATATATTTT.

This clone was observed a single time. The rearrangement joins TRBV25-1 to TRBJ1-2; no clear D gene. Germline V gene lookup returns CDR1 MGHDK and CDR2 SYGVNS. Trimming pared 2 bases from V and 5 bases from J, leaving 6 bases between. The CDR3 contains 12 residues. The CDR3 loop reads CASSENSYGYTF. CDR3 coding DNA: TGTGCCAGCAGTGAAAACAGTTATGGCTACACCTTC.

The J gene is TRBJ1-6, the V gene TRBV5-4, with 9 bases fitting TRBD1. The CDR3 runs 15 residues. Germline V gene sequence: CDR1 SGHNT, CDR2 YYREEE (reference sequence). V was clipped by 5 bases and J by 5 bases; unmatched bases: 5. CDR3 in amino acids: CASSPRTGDNSPLHF. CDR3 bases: TGTGCCAGCAGTCCGAGGACAGGGGATAATTCACCCCTCCACTTT.

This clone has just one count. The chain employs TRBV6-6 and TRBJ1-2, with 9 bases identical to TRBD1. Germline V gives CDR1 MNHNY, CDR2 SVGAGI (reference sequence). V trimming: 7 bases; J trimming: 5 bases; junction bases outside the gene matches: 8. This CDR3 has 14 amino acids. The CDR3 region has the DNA TGTGCCAGCAAATCTACAGGGGGCGGGTATGGCTACACCTTC. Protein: CASKSTGGGYGYTF.

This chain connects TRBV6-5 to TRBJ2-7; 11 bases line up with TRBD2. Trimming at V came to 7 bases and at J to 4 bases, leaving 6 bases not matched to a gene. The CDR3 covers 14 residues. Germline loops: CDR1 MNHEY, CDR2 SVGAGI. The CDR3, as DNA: TGTGCCAGCATCTCACTAGCGGGAGATTACGAGCAGTACTTC. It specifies CASISLAGDYEQYF.

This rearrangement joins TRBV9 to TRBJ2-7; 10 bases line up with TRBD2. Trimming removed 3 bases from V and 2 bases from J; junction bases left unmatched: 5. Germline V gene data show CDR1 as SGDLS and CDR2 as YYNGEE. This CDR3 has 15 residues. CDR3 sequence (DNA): TGTGCCAGCAGCGCTGGGACTAGCGTAACCTACGAGCAGTACTTC. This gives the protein CASSAGTSVTYEQYF.

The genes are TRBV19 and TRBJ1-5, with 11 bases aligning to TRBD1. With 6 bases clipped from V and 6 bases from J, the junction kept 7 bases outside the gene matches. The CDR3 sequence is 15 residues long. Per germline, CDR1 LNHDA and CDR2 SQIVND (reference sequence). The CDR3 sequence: CASSPPGQGGQPQHF. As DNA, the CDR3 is TGTGCCAGTAGCCCCCCGGGACAGGGGGGTCAGCCCCAGCATTTT. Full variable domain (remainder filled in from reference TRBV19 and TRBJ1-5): DGGITQSPKYLFRKEGQNVTLSCEQNLNHDAMYWYRQDPGQGLRLIYYSQIVNDFQKGDIAEGYSVSREKKESFPLTVTSAQKNPTAFYLCASSPPGQGGQPQHFGDGTRLSIL.